Included here is one TCR beta chain sequence, with context. Its antigen is undetermined. These data belong to a study of OX40 agonist ivuxolimab in advanced cancers. Study-level background: The patients' treatment was ivuxolimab, an agonistic anti-OX40 (CD134) antibody.

Clones were read by immunoSEQ multiplex PCR, and TCRdb kept only the in-frame ones, dropping some. The profile covers tens of thousands of clones, with about 91% appearing a single time and roughly 0.53% taken by the ten largest. General study findings and limits: Expanded peripheral T cell antigen specificity was not determined. By week 6 at 0.1 to 3.0 mg/kg, blood CD4+ and CD8+ T cells had expanded clonally. CD8+ T cells were the subset that, on average, had more expanded clones than CD4+.

This CDR3 is built from 13 residues. Trimming cost V 3 bases and J 4 bases, with 9 bases left between them. Germline CDR1 is MRHNA and CDR2 is SNTAGT. This sequence was found in an adult with an advanced solid tumor such as melanoma, head and neck, liver or kidney cancer. Sequenced here: CD4+ or CD8+ T cells sorted from blood, sampled in a trial of the OX40 agonist ivuxolimab. This chain joins TRBV6-4 and TRBJ1-1; D possibly corresponds to TRBD1 (5 bases). CDR3 sequence reads: CASSEGEGTEAFF. Written as DNA, the CDR3 is TGTGCCAGCAGTGAGGGGGAGGGCACTGAAGCTTTCTTT.